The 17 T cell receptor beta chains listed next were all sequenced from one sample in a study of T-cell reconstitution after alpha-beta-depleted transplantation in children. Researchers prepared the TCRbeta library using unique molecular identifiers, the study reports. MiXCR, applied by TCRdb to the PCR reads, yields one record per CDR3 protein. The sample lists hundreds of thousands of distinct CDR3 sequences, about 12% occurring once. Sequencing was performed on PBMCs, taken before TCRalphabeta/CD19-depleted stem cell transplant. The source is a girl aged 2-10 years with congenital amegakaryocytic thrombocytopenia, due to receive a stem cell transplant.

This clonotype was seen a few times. This chain's CDR3 is CSAGTGGAVHRNQPQHF. The CDR3 nucleotides read TGCAGTGCTGGGACAGGGGGCGCCGTCCATCGCAATCAGCCCCAGCATTTT. This chain connects TRBV20-1 to TRBJ1-5; TRBD1 matches at 12 bases. CDR1 is DFQATT and CDR2 is SNEGSKA in the germline V gene (reference sequence). CDR3 length: 17 residues. The ends lost 5 bases at V and 2 bases at J; junction bases unmatched: 10.

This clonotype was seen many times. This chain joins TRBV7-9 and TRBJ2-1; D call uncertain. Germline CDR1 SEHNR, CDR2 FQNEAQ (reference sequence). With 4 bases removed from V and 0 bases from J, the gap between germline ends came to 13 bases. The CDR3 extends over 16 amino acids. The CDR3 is CASSSRGSGSYNEQFF. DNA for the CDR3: TGTGCCAGCAGCTCCCGTGGGTCCGGCTCCTACAATGAGCAGTTCTTC.

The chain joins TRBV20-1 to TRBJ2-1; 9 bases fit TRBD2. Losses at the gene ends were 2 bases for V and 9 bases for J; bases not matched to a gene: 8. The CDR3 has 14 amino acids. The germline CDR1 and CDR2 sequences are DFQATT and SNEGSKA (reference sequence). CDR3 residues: CSARPYLAGIEQFF. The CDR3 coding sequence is TGCAGTGCTAGACCCTACCTAGCGGGAATTGAGCAGTTCTTC.

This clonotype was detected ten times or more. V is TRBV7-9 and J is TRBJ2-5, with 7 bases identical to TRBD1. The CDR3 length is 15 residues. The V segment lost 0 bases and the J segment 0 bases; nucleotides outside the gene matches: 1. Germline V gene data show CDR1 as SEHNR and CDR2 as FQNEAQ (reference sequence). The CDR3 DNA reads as TGTGCCAGCAGCTTAGCGACAGGGTACCAAGAGACCCAGTACTTC. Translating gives CASSLATGYQETQYF.

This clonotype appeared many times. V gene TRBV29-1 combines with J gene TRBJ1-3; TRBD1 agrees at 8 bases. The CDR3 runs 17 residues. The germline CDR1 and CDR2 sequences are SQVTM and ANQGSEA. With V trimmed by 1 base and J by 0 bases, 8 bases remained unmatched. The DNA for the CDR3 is TGCAGCGTTGAAGGCCAGGGGGCGGCCTTCTCTGGAAACACCATATATTTT. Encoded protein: CSVEGQGAAFSGNTIYF.

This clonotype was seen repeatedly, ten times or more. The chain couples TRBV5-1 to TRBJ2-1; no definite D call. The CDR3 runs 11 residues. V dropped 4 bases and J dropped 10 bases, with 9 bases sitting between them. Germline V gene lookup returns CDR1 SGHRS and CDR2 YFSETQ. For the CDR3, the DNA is TGCGCCAGCAGCCTGTTGGGAGAGCAGTTCTTC. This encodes CASSLLGEQFF.

For the CDR3, the DNA is TGTGCCAGCAGTTTTGGAAGCGGCAATCAGCCCCAGCATTTT. This sequence encodes CASSFGSGNQPQHF. This sequence joins TRBV6-5 and TRBJ1-5; no reliable D call. The CDR3 is 14 residues long. Trimming removed 4 bases from V and 2 bases from J, with 9 bases in between. Per germline, CDR1 MNHEY and CDR2 SVGAGI.

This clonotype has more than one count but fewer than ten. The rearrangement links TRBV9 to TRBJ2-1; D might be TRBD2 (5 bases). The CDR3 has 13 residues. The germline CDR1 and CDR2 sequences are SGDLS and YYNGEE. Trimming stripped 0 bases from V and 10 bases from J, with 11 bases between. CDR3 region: CASSVGTPGEQFF. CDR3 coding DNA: TGTGCCAGCAGCGTAGGGACGCCGGGGGAGCAGTTCTTC.

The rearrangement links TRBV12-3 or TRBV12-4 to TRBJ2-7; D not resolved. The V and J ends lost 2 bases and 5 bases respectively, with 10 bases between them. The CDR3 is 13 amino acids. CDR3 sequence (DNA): TGTGCCAGCAGTTTAAAAGCAATCGACGAGCAGTACTTC. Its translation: CASSLKAIDEQYF.

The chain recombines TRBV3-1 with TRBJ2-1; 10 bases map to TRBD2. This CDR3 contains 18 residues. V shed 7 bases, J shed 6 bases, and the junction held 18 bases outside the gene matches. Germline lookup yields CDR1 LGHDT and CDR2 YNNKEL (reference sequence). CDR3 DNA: TGTGCCAGCACCAAAGATATGTATTTGAGACTAGCGGGCAATGAGCAGTTCTTC. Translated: CASTKDMYLRLAGNEQFF.

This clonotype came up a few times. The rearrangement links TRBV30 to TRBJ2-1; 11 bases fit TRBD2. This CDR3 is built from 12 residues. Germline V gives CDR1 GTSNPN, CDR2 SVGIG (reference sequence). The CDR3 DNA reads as TGTGTTCTAGCGGGAGGCTCGAGGGAGCAGTTCTTC. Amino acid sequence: CVLAGGSREQFF.

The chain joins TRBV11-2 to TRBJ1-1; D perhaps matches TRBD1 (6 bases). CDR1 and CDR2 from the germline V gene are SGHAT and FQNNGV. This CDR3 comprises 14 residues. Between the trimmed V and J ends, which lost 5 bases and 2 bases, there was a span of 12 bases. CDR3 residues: CASSPAGDNTEAFF. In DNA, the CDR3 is TGTGCCAGCAGCCCCGCAGGGGACAACACTGAAGCTTTCTTT.

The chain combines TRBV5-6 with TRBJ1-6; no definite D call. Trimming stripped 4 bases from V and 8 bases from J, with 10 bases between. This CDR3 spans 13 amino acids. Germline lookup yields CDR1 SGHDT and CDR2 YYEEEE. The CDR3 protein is CASSPFRDSPLHF. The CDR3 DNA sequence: TGTGCCAGCAGCCCATTTAGGGATTCACCCCTCCACTTT.

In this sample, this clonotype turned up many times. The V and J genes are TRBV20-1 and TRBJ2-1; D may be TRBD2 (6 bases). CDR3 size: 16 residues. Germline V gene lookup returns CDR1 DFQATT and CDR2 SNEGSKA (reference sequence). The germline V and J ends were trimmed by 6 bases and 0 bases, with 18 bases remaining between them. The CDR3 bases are TGCAGTGCGCGGGACCAATGGGGAGACTCCTACAATGAGCAGTTCTTC. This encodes CSARDQWGDSYNEQFF.

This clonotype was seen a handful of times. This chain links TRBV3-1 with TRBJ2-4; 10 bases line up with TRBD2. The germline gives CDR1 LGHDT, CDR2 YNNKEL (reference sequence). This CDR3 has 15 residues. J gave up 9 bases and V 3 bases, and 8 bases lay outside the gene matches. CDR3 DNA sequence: TGTGCCAGCAGCCAGGAAGTGGCTAGCGGGAGCATTCAGTACTTC. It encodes CASSQEVASGSIQYF. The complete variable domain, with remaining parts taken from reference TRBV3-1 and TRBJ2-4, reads DTAVSQTPKYLVTQMGNDKSIKCEQNLGHDTMYWYKQDSKKFLKIMFSYNNKELIINETVPNRFSPKSPDKAHLNLHINSLELGDSAVYFCASSQEVASGSIQYFGAGTRLSVL.

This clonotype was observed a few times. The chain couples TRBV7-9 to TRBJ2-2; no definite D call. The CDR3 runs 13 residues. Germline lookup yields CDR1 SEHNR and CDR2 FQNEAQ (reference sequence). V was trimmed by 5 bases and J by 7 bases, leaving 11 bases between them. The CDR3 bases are TGTGCCAGCAGCCCGGTGCTTGTCGGGGAGCTGTTTTTT. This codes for CASSPVLVGELFF.

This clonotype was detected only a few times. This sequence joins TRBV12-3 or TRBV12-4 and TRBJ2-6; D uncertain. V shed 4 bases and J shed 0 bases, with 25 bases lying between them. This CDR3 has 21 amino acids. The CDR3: CASSSLLSSGRENSGANVLTF. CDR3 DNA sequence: TGTGCCAGCAGTTCCCTCCTGAGTAGTGGGCGTGAAAACTCTGGGGCCAACGTCCTGACTTTC.